This T cell receptor beta chain was captured in a study of T cells in Graves' hyperthyroidism and ophthalmopathy. From germline, CDR1 is SQVTM and CDR2 ANQGSEA. The length of the CDR3 is 12 residues. V was cut by 4 bases and J by 2 bases, with 6 bases left in between. This clonotype was detected many times. Amplified TCR beta CDR3 regions came from RNA transcripts. Using the HTBI primer set, a first-round RT-PCR was run on the TCR CDR3. TCRdb passed the multiplex PCR reads through MiXCR, listing each CDR3 protein once. The data show under 300,000 distinct CDR3 sequences, approximately 14% seen once. The TCR originated in a middle-aged woman with Graves' hyperthyroidism. The rearrangement links TRBV29-1 to TRBJ2-1; the D is unclear. Sequencing input: blood. The CDR3 DNA reads as TGCAGCGTTGGAGAAACCTACAATGAGCAGTTCTTC. It translates to CSVGETYNEQFF.